A single sample is the source of the 25 T cell receptor beta chains below, sequenced in a study of shared clonotypes between healthy human individuals (dated by TCRdb to 2018 to 2020). The method behind the library was the immunoSEQ multiplex PCR assay. TCRdb's version of the immuneACCESS table is confined to in-frame rearrangements and falls short of the full clone set. An unresolved V gene accounts for under half of the shortfall where checked; the remainder is of unknown origin. This sample holds around 430,000 clones; 70% to 80% were observed only once. Together, the top ten hold about 13% of the sample. The sequenced sample was PBMCs. The origin of the receptors is a woman aged 35 to 49 in good health. Some clones in this sample may be carry-over from other donors' samples.

The chain uses TRBV28 and TRBJ2-5, with D hard to call. The end of the DNA is better explained by TRBJ2-7, so the J call may be wrong. CDR3 length: 14 amino acids. The germline V gene encodes CDR1 MDHEN and CDR2 SYDVKM. The CDR3 is CASRPRVPSYEQYF. The CDR3 coding sequence is TGTGCCAGCAGACCCCGGGTCCCCTCGTACGAGCAGTACTTC.

This chain connects TRBV7-7 to TRBJ2-2; 9 nucleotides line up with TRBD2. This CDR3 is 17 amino acids long. Germline V lookup: CDR1 SSHAT, CDR2 FNYEAQ (reference sequence). The ends lost 5 bases at V and 4 bases at J; junction bases unmatched: 11. The CDR3 sequence is CASSPRGGLYGTGELFF. In nucleotides, the CDR3 is TGTGCCAGCAGCCCGCGGGGGGGCCTATATGGCACCGGGGAGCTGTTTTTT.

The rearrangement uses TRBV5-1 and TRBJ2-2, with D maybe TRBD1 (6 bases). This CDR3 region has 15 residues. Germline assignment: CDR1 SGHRS and CDR2 YFSETQ. V was clipped by 4 bases and J by 0 bases, with 10 bases between them. CDR3 loop: CASSRQDSNTGELFF. CDR3 bases: TGCGCCAGCAGCCGACAGGACTCGAACACCGGGGAGCTGTTTTTT.

To note about this clone: A read error may account for a junction end that differs from germline. This chain links TRBV7-7 with TRBJ2-1; TRBD2 matches at 10 bases. The V gene's germline CDR1 is SSHAT and CDR2 FNYEAQ (reference sequence). This CDR3 has 15 amino acids. The CDR3 loop reads CASSRTSGDYNEQFF. The CDR3 bases are TGTGCTAGCAGCAGGACTAGCGGAGATTACAATGAGCAGTTCTTC.

CDR3 protein: CASSPTSREDNEQFF. CDR3 in DNA: TGTGCCAGCTCACCCACCTCCCGGGAGGACAATGAGCAGTTCTTC. The gene calls are TRBV18 and TRBJ2-1; 7 bases match TRBD2. V was pared by 3 bases and J by 5 bases, with 7 bases of the junction left unmatched. Germline lookup yields CDR1 KGHSH and CDR2 LQKENI. CDR3 size: 15 residues.

The J gene is TRBJ1-4, the V gene TRBV5-4, with 10 bases lining up with TRBD1. V was clipped by 4 bases and J by 7 bases; unmatched bases: 7. The CDR3 contains 15 residues. Germline CDR1 reads SGHNT; CDR2 reads YYREEE (reference sequence). The DNA of the CDR3 is TGTGCCAGCAGCGCAGACAGGGGGCTTGGTGAAAAACTGTTTTTT. It specifies CASSADRGLGEKLFF. Full variable domain (outside the CDR3, taken from reference TRBV5-4 and TRBJ1-4): ETGVTQSPTHLIKTRGQQVTLRCSSQSGHNTVSWYQQALGQGPQFIFQYYREEENGRGNFPPRFSGLQFPNYSSELNVNALELDDSALYLCASSADRGLGEKLFFGSGTQLSVL.

The chain recombines TRBV6-6 with TRBJ1-3, with 7 nucleotides matching TRBD1. Germline V gene data show CDR1 as MNHNY and CDR2 as SVGAGI (reference sequence). The CDR3 is 15 amino acids. The J segment lost 4 bases and the V segment lost 8 bases, leaving 11 bases of the junction unmatched. The CDR3 DNA sequence: TGTGCCAGCTCTAACTCCGGGACAGTAGGAAACACCATATATTTT. This sequence encodes CASSNSGTVGNTIYF.

The V gene is TRBV18, the J gene TRBJ1-5; perhaps TRBD1 as D (6 bases). Trimming pared 6 bases from V and 6 bases from J, leaving 15 bases between. Per the germline V gene, CDR1 is KGHSH and CDR2 is LQKENI. This CDR3 contains 14 residues. DNA of the CDR3: TGTGCCAGCTCCCCTCGAGGGGGGGGTCAGCCCCAGCATTTT. This gives the protein CASSPRGGGQPQHF.

The V call is TRBV5-1, the J call TRBJ2-7, with no clear D. Between the trimmed V and J ends, which lost 0 bases and 2 bases, there was a span of 9 bases. CDR3 size: 14 residues. Germline CDR1 and CDR2: SGHRS and YFSETQ. This chain's CDR3 is CASSLGPTAYEQYF. In DNA, the CDR3 is TGCGCCAGCAGCTTGGGCCCGACGGCCTACGAGCAGTACTTC.

The CDR3, as DNA: TGCAGTGCTAGGAGTAAGGACTGGGTGTTTTTT. It is translated as CSARSKDWVFF. J is TRBJ1-4 and V is TRBV20-1; D remains unclear. Germline lookup yields CDR1 DFQATT and CDR2 SNEGSKA (reference sequence). This CDR3 is built from 11 residues. V was cut by 3 bases and J by 15 bases, with 14 bases left in between.

The rearrangement uses TRBV7-2 and TRBJ2-4, with D unclear. Trimming took 2 bases from V and 0 from J, leaving 11 bases between them. The CDR3 runs to 16 residues. The V gene's germline CDR1 is SGHTA and CDR2 FQGNSA. The CDR3 DNA follows: TGTGCCAGCAGCTTAACTGGGAATCCAGCCAAAAACATTCAGTACTTC. Protein sequence: CASSLTGNPAKNIQYF.

The table lists this clone with a count of one. The same CDR3 can be traced to other DNA sequences in this sample. The chain has TRBV7-9 and TRBJ2-7; D remains unclear. The V gene's germline CDR1 is SEHNR and CDR2 FQNEAQ (reference sequence). The length of the CDR3 is 14 residues. V shed 1 base and J shed 1 base, with 8 bases lying between them. The CDR3 nucleotides read TGTGCCAGCAGCTTAGGGGGTCTGTCCTACGAGCAGTACTTC. Encoded protein: CASSLGGLSYEQYF.

Concerning this clone itself: With only one base between it and a far larger clone, this is likely a read error. This same CDR3 is encoded by further DNA sequences in the sample. This chain joins TRBV6-1 and TRBJ1-3; TRBD1 might be the D (6 bases). V gave up 6 bases and J gave up 4 bases, with 16 bases separating them. This CDR3 is 15 amino acids long. The germline V gene has CDR1 MNHNS and CDR2 SASEGT. The CDR3 DNA follows: TGTGCCAGCAGCTTGACAGGAGGCAAAGGAAACACCATATATTTT. Translation gives CASSLTGGKGNTIYF.

The V and J genes are TRBV9 and TRBJ2-3; the D gene is possibly TRBD2 (6 bases). The ends were cut back, 4 bases at V and 1 base at J, with 19 bases in the middle. CDR1 is SGDLS, CDR2 YYNGEE, per germline. CDR3 length: 17 residues. The CDR3 spells CASSLTLLASGTDTQYF. The CDR3 DNA reads as TGTGCCAGCAGCCTCACCCTCCTGGCTAGCGGCACAGATACGCAGTATTTT.

The table lists this clone with a count of one. The V gene is TRBV9, the J gene TRBJ2-1; D remains ambiguous. Germline V CDR1 and CDR2: SGDLS, YYNGEE. The CDR3 totals 13 residues. V lost 3 bases, J lost 5 bases, and 9 bases lay in between. The chain's CDR3 is CASSALRNNEQFF. The CDR3 DNA follows: TGTGCCAGCAGCGCCCTCCGTAACAATGAGCAGTTCTTC.

This clone appeared many times. The chain recombines TRBV10-1 with TRBJ1-2; D gene ambiguous. The CDR3 is 13 residues long. V was trimmed by 4 bases and J by 2 bases, leaving 8 bases between them. The V gene's germline CDR1 is WNHNN and CDR2 SYGVQD (reference sequence). The CDR3 DNA is TGCGCCAGCAGTGGCGAGAGAAACTATGGCTACACCTTC. The encoded protein is CASSGERNYGYTF.

This chain joins TRBV7-3 and TRBJ2-3; 10 bases are shared with TRBD1. Germline V gives CDR1 SGHTA, CDR2 FQGTGA. V dropped 5 bases and J dropped 0; count of bases not matched to a gene: 2. CDR3 length: 15 residues. CDR3 protein: CASSRQGASTDTQYF. As DNA, the CDR3 is TGTGCCAGCAGCAGACAGGGGGCTAGCACAGATACGCAGTATTTT.

The rearrangement links TRBV15 to TRBJ2-7; 7 bases are a match to TRBD2. Germline V gene sequence: CDR1 LNHNV, CDR2 YYDKDF (reference sequence). The ends lost 0 bases at V and 4 bases at J; junction bases unmatched: 9. The CDR3 has 16 residues. The CDR3 DNA reads TGTGCCACCAGCAGAGATCCGGGGCTAGCGGAGTACGAGCAGTACTTC. Translated, it gives CATSRDPGLAEYEQYF. The whole variable domain, filled in from reference TRBV15 and TRBJ2-7, reads DAMVIQNPRYQVTQFGKPVTLSCSQTLNHNVMYWYQQKSSQAPKLLFHYYDKDFNNEADTPDNFQSRRPNTSFCFLDIRSPGLGDTAMYLCATSRDPGLAEYEQYFGPGTRLTVT.

The chain links TRBV28 to TRBJ1-3; TRBD1 agrees at 7 bases. CDR1 MDHEN and CDR2 SYDVKM come from the germline V gene. The CDR3 contains 14 residues. V was clipped by 3 bases and J by 7 bases; unmatched bases: 6. Here the CDR3 DNA reads TGTGCCAGCAGTTTGATCCAGGGGGGGAACACCATATATTTT. This encodes CASSLIQGGNTIYF.

Comments on this clone: The same CDR3 arises from other DNA sequences in this sample as well. V gene TRBV18 combines with J gene TRBJ2-7; possibly TRBD1 or TRBD2 for D (5 bases each). Germline CDR1 and CDR2: KGHSH and LQKENI. V was pared by 2 bases and J by 0 bases, with 8 bases between. The CDR3 consists of 14 residues. This CDR3 is CASSPGGPSYEQYF. CDR3 nucleotide sequence: TGTGCCAGCTCACCAGGGGGACCCTCCTACGAGCAGTACTTC.

Worth noting for this clone: The CDR3 does not end in the conserved phenylalanine or tryptophan, so this is likely a read error. The chain employs TRBV10-3 and TRBJ2-7; D may match TRBD1 or TRBD2 (5 bases each). CDR3 length equals 13 residues. Trimming removed 10 bases from V and 4 bases from J, with 17 bases in between. Germline lookup yields CDR1 ENHRY and CDR2 SYGVKD. The CDR3 region is CATTRDPNYEQYL. The CDR3 DNA follows: TGTGCCACCACCCGGGACCCAAATTACGAGCAGTACCTC.

The rearrangement joins TRBV5-1 to TRBJ2-5; D is perhaps TRBD2 (6 bases). The V end lost 2 bases, the J end lost 2 bases, and 10 bases lay between the germline ends. The CDR3 totals 14 residues. CDR1 SGHRS and CDR2 YFSETQ come from the germline V gene. The CDR3, as DNA: TGCGCCAGCAGCTTCTTGACTAGTCAAGAGACCCAGTACTTC. Its protein product is CASSFLTSQETQYF. Full variable domain (rest looked up from reference TRBV5-1 and TRBJ2-5): KAGVTQTPRYLIKTRGQQVTLSCSPISGHRSVSWYQQTPGQGLQFLFEYFSETQRNKGNFPGRFSGRQFSNSRSEMNVSTLELGDSALYLCASSFLTSQETQYFGPGTRLLVL.

In DNA, the CDR3 is TGCGCCAGCAGCCCCGAGGCAGGGGGCACTGGGGCCAACGTCCTGACTTTC. Translating it yields CASSPEAGGTGANVLTF. The chain is built from TRBV5-1 and TRBJ2-6, with 8 bases aligning to TRBD1. CDR3 length: 17 amino acids. The germline V gene encodes CDR1 SGHRS and CDR2 YFSETQ. The V gene end was trimmed by 4 bases and the J gene end by 2 bases; junction bases not matched to a gene: 8.

This sequence joins TRBV10-3 and TRBJ2-3, with TRBD2 matching 8 bases. Germline loops: CDR1 ENHRY, CDR2 SYGVKD. This CDR3 is built from 15 residues. V was pared by 2 bases and J by 4 bases, with 5 bases of the junction left unmatched. This chain's CDR3 is CAISEGTSGSDTQYF. The CDR3 nucleotides are TGTGCCATCAGTGAGGGGACTAGTGGTTCAGATACGCAGTATTTT.

The CDR3 DNA reads as TGTGCCAGCAGCGAAGACAGGGGAGGTCAGCCCCAGCATTTT. It translates to CASSEDRGGQPQHF. The chain employs TRBV7-8 and TRBJ1-5, with 8 bases aligning to TRBD1. Germline lookup yields CDR1 SGHVS and CDR2 FQNEAQ. This CDR3 contains 14 residues. The V segment lost 5 bases and the J segment 6 bases; nucleotides outside the gene matches: 6.